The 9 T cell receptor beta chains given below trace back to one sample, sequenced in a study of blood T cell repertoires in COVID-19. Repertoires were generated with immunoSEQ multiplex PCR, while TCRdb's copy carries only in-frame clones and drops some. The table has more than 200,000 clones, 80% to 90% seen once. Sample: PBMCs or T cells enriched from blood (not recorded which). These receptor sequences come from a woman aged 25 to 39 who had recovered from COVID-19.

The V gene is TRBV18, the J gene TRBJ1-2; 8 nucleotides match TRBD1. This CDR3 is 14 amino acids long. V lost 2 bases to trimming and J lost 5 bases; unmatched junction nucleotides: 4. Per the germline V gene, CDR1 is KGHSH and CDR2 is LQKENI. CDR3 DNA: TGTGCCAGCTCACCAAAGCAGGGGGCGTATGGCTACACCTTC. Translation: CASSPKQGAYGYTF.

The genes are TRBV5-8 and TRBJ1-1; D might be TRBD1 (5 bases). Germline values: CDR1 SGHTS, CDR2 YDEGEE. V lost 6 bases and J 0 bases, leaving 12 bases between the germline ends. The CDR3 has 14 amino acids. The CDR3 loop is CASKGFRMNTEAFF. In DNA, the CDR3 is TGTGCCAGCAAGGGGTTTAGAATGAACACTGAAGCTTTCTTT. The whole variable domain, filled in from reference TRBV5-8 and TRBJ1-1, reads EAGVTQSPTHLIKTRGQQATLRCSPISGHTSVYWYQQALGLGLQFLLWYDEGEERNRGNFPPRFSGRQFPNYSSELNVNALELEDSALYLCASKGFRMNTEAFFGQGTRLTVV.

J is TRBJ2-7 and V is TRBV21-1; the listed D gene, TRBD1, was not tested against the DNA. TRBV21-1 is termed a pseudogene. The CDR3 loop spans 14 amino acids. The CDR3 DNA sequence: TGTGCCAGCAGCATTCAGGACAGGGCCTACGAGCAGTACTTC. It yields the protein CASSIQDRAYEQYF.

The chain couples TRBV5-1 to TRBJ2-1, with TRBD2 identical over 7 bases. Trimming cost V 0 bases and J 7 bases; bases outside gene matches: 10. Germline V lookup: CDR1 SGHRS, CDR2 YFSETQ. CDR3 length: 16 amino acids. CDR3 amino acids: CASSLEGTTVPNEQFF. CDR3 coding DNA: TGCGCCAGCAGCTTGGAAGGGACTACCGTCCCTAATGAGCAGTTCTTC.

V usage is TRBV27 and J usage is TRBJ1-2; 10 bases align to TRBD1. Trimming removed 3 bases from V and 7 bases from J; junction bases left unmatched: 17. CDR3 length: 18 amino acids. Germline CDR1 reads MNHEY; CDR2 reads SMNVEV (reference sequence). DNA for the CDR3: TGTGCCAGCAGTTTCTACGGGACAGGGGTCCCAATGCCCTCTGGCTACACCTTC. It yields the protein CASSFYGTGVPMPSGYTF.

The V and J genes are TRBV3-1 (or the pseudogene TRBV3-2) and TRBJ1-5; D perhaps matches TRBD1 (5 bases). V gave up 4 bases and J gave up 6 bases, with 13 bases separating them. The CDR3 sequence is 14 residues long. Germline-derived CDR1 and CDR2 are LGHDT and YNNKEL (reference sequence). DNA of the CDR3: TGTGCCAGCAGCCGAGGACAATCGGGTCAGCCCCAGCATTTT. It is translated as CASSRGQSGQPQHF.

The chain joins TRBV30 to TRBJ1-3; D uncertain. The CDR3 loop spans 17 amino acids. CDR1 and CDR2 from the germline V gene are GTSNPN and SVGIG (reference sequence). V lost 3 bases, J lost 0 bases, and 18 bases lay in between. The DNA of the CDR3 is TGTGCCTGGAGCGGGAATTTTCGGGCAGCCTCTGGAAACACCATATATTTT. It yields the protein CAWSGNFRAASGNTIYF.

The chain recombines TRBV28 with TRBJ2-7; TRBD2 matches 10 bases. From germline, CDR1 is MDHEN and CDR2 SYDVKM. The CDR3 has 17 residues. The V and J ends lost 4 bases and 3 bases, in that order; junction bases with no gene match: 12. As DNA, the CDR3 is TGTGCCAGCAGTTCTCGTCGAGGGGCTAGCGGGGGCTACGAGCAGTACTTC. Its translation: CASSSRRGASGGYEQYF.

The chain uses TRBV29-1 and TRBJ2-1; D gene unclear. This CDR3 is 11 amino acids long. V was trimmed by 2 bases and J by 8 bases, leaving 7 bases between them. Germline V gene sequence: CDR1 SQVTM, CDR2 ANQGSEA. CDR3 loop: CSVESRYEQFF. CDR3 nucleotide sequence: TGCAGCGTTGAATCGCGGTATGAGCAGTTCTTC.